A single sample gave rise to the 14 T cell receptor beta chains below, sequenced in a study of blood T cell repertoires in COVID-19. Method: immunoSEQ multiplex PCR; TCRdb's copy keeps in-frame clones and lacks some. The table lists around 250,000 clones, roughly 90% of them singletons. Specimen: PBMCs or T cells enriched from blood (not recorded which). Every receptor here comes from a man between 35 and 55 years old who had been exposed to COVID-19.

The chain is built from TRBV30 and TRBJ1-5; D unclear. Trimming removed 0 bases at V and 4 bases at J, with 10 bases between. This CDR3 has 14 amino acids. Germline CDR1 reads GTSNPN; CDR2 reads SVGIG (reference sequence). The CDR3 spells CAWSVRWSNQPQHF. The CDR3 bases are TGTGCCTGGAGTGTACGATGGAGTAATCAGCCCCAGCATTTT.

The CDR3 bases are TGTGCCAGCAGCCCCGGAGGGATGTCGGGGATGAGCTACACCTTC. This codes for CASSPGGMSGMSYTF. The chain joins TRBV5-5 to TRBJ1-2; D unclear. CDR1 is SGHKS and CDR2 is YYEKEE in the germline V gene (reference sequence). With 4 bases removed from V and 9 bases from J, the gap between germline ends came to 22 bases. The CDR3 runs 15 residues.

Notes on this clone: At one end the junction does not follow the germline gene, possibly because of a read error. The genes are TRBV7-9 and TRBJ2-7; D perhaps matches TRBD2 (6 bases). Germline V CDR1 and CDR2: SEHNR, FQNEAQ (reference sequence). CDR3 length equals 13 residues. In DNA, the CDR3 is TGTGCCAGCAGCTTAGGGGACTCCAACGAGCAGTACTTC. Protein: CASSLGDSNEQYF. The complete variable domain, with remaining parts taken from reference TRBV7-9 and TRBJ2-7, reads DTGVSQNPRHKITKRGQNVTFRCDPISEHNRLYWYRQTLGQGPEFLTYFQNEAQLEKSRLLSDRFSAERPKGSFSTLEIQRTEQGDSAMYLCASSLGDSNEQYFGPGTRLTVT.

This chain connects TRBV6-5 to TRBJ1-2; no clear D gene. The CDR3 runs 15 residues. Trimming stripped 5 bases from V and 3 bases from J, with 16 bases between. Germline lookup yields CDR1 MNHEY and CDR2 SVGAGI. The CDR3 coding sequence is TGTGCCAGCAGTCCCGGAGGTAGGACTGACTATGGCTACACCTTC. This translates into CASSPGGRTDYGYTF.

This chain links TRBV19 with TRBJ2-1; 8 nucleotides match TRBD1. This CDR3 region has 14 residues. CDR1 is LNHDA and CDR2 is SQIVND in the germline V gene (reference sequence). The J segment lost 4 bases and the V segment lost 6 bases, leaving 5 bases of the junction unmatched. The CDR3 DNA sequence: TGTGCCAGTAGGAACAGGGGGAGTTACAATGAGCAGTTCTTC. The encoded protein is CASRNRGSYNEQFF.

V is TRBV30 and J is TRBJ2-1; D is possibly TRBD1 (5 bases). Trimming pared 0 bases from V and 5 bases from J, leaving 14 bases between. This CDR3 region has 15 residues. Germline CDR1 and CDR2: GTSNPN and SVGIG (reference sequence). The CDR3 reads CAWSVQGSKNNEQFF. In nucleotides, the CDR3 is TGTGCCTGGAGTGTGCAGGGCTCCAAAAACAATGAGCAGTTCTTC.

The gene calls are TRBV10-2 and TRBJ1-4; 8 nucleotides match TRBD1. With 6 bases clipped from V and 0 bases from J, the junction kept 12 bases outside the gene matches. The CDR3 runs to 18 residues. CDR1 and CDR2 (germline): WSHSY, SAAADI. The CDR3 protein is CASSRQGSSLATNEKLFF. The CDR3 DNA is TGCGCCAGCAGCAGACAGGGGTCGTCCCTTGCAACTAATGAAAAACTGTTTTTT.

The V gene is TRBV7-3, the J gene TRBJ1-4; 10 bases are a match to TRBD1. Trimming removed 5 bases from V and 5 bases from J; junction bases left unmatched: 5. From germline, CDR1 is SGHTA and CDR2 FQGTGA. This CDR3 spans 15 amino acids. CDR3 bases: TGTGCCAGCAGCGCGACAGGGGGCCCAAATGAAAAACTGTTTTTT. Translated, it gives CASSATGGPNEKLFF.

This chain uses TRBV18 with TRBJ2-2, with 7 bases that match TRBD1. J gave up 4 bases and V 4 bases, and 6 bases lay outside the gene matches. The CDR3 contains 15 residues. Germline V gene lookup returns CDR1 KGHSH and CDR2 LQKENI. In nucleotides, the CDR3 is TGTGCCAGCTCACGACGACAGGGAGCCACCGGGGAGCTGTTTTTT. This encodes CASSRRQGATGELFF.

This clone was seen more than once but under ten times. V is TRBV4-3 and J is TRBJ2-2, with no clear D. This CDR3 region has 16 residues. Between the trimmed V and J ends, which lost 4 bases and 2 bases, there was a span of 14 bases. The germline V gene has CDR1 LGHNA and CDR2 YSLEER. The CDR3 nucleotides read TGCGCCAGCAGCCCCGAATCAACAGCAAACACCGGGGAGCTGTTTTTT. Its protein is CASSPESTANTGELFF.

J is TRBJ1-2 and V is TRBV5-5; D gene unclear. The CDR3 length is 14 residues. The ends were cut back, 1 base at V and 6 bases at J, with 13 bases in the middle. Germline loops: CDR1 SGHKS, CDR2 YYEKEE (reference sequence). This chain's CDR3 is CASSLPVLKDGYTF. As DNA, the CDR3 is TGTGCCAGCAGCTTGCCCGTACTAAAGGATGGCTACACCTTC.

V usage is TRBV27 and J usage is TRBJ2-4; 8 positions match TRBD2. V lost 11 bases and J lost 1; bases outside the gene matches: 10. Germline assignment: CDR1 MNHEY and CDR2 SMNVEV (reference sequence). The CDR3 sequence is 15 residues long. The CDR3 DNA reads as TGTGCCCCACCCCCGGGGGGGGCGGCCAAAAACATTCAGTACTTC. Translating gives CAPPPGGAAKNIQYF.

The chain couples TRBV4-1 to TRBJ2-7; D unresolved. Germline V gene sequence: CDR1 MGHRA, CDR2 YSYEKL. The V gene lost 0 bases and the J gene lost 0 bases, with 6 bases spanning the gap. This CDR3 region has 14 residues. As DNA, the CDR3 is TGCGCCAGCAGCCAAGAGGGCTACTCCTACGAGCAGTACTTC. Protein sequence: CASSQEGYSYEQYF.

This CDR3 reads CASSLASSGSFIYEQYF. The CDR3 nucleotides are TGTGCCAGCAGCTTGGCCAGTAGCGGGAGTTTCATCTACGAGCAGTACTTC. This chain uses TRBV5-4 with TRBJ2-7, with 9 bases matching TRBD2. This CDR3 region has 17 residues. Germline V gene sequence: CDR1 SGHNT, CDR2 YYREEE (reference sequence). V dropped 0 bases and J dropped 3; count of bases not matched to a gene: 10.